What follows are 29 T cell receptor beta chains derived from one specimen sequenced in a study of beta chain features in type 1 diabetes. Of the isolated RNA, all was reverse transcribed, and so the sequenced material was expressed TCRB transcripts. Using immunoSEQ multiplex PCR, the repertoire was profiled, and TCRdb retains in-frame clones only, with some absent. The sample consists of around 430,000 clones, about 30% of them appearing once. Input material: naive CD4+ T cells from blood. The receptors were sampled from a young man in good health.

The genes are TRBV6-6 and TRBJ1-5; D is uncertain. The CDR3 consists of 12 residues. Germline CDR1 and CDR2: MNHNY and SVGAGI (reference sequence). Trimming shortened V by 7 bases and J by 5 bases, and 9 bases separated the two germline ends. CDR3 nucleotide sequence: TGTGCCAGCAAGCGGGGAGATCAGCCCCAGCATTTT. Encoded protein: CASKRGDQPQHF.

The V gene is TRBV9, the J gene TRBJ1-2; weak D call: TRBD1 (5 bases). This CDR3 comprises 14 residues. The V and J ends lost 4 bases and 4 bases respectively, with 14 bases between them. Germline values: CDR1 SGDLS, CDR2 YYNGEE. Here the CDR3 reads CASSPGTGIYGYTF. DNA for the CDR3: TGTGCCAGCAGCCCAGGGACTGGGATCTATGGCTACACCTTC.

The CDR3 bases are TGTGCCAGCACTGAGCTTAGCACAGATACGCAGTATTTT. Protein: CASTELSTDTQYF. The chain employs TRBV6-1 and TRBJ2-3; D is unresolved. In germline, CDR1 is MNHNS, CDR2 SASEGT. V was pared by 7 bases and J by 0 bases, with 8 bases between. The length of the CDR3 is 13 residues.

The CDR3 loop is CASSPGKQTEAFF. The CDR3 DNA reads as TGTGCCAGCAGCCCAGGGAAACAGACTGAAGCTTTCTTT. The V gene is TRBV11-3, the J gene TRBJ1-1, with D tentatively TRBD1 (5 bases). Germline CDR1 SGHNT, CDR2 YENEEA. Deletions cut 5 bases from V and 5 bases from J, with 12 bases between. The CDR3 is made up of 13 amino acids.

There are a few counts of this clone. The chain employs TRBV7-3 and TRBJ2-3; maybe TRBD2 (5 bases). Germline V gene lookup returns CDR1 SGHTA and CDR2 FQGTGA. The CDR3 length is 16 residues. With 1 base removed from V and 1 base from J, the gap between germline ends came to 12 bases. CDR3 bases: TGTGCCAGCAGCTTAAGTCCCGGGAAAGGCACAGATACGCAGTATTTT. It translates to CASSLSPGKGTDTQYF.

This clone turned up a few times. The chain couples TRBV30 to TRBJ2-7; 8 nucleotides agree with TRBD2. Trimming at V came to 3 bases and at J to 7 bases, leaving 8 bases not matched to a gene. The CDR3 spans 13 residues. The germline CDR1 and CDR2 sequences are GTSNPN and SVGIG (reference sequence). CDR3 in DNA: TGTGCCTGGAGCCTCACGGGAGGGAGGGAGCAGTACTTC. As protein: CAWSLTGGREQYF.

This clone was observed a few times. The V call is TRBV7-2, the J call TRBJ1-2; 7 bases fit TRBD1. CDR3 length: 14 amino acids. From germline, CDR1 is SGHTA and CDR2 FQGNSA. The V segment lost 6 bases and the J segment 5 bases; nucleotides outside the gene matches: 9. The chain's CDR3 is CASSPRDRQYGYTF. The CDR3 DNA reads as TGTGCCAGCAGTCCCCGGGACAGACAATATGGCTACACCTTC.

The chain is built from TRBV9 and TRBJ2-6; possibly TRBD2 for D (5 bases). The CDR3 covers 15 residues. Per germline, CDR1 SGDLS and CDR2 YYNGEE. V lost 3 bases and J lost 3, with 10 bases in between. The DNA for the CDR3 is TGTGCCAGCAGCGGGAACGGGGTTGGGGCCAACGTCCTGACTTTC. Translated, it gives CASSGNGVGANVLTF.

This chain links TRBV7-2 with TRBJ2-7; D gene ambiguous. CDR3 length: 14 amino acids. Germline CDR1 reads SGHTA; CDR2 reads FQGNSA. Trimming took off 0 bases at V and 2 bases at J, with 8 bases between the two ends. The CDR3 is CASSLALVTYEQYF. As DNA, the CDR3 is TGTGCCAGCAGCTTAGCGCTGGTTACCTACGAGCAGTACTTC.

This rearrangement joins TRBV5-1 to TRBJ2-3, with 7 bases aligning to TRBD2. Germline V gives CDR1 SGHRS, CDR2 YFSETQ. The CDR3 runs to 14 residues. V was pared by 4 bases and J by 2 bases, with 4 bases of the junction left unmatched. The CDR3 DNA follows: TGCGCCAGCAGCACCGGGGGGTTCACAGATACGCAGTATTTT. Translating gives CASSTGGFTDTQYF.

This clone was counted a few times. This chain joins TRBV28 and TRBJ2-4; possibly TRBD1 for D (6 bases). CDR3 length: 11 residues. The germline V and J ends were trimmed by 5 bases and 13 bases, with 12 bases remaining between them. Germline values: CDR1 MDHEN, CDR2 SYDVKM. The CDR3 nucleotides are TGTGCCAGCAGTGAACTCAGGGGACAGTACTTC. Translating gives CASSELRGQYF.

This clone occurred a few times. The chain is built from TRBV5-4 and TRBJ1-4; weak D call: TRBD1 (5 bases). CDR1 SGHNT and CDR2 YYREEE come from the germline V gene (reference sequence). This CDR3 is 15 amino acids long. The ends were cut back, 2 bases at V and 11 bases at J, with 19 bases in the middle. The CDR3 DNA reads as TGTGCCAGCAGCTTCCTTGGGACGGGCGCCGAGAAACTGTTTTTT. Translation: CASSFLGTGAEKLFF. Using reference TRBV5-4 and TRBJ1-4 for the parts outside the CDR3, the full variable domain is ETGVTQSPTHLIKTRGQQVTLRCSSQSGHNTVSWYQQALGQGPQFIFQYYREEENGRGNFPPRFSGLQFPNYSSELNVNALELDDSALYLCASSFLGTGAEKLFFGSGTQLSVL.

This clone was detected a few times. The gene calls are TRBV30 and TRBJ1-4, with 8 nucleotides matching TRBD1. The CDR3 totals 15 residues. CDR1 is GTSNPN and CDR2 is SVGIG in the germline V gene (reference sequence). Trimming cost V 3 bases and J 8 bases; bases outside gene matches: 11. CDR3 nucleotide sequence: TGTGCCTGGAGGAATCAGGGACAGGTGGTGGAAAAACTGTTTTTT. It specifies CAWRNQGQVVEKLFF.

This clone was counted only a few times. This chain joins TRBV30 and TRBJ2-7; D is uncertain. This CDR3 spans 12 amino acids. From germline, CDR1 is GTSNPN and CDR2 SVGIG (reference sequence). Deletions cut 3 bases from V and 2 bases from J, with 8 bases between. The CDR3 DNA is TGTGCCTGGAGATGGCAGACCTACGAGCAGTACTTC. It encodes CAWRWQTYEQYF.

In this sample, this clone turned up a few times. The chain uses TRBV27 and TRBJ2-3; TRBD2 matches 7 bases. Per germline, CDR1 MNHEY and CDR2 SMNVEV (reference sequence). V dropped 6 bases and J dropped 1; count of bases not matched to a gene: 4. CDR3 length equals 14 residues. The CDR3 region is CASRASGRTDTQYF. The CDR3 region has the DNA TGTGCCAGCAGAGCTAGCGGCCGCACAGATACGCAGTATTTT.

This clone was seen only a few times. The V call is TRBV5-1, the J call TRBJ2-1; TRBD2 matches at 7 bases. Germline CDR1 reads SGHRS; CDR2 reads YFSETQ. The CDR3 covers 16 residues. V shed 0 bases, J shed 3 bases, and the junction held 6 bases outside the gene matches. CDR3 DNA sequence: TGCGCCAGCAGCTTGGGACTAGCACTGAACTACAATGAGCAGTTCTTC. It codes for CASSLGLALNYNEQFF. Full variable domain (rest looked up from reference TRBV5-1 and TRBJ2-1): KAGVTQTPRYLIKTRGQQVTLSCSPISGHRSVSWYQQTPGQGLQFLFEYFSETQRNKGNFPGRFSGRQFSNSRSEMNVSTLELGDSALYLCASSLGLALNYNEQFFGPGTRLTVL.

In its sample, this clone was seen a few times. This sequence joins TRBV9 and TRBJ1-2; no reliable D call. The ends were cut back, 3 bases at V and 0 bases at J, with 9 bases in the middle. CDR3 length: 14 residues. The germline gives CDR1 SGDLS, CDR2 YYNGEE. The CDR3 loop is CASSASAANYGYTF. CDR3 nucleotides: TGTGCCAGCAGCGCGTCCGCCGCTAACTATGGCTACACCTTC. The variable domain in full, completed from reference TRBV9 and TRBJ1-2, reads DSGVTQTPKHLITATGQRVTLRCSPRSGDLSVYWYQQSLDQGLQFLIQYYNGEERAKGNILERFSAQQFPDLHSELNLSSLELGDSALYFCASSASAANYGYTFGSGTRLTVV.

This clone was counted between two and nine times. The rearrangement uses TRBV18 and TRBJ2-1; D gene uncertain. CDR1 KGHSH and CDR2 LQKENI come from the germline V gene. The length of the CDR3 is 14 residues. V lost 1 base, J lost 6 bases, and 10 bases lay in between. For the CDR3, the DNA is TGTGCCAGCTCACCACTCTCCGGCGGCAATGAGCAGTTCTTC. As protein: CASSPLSGGNEQFF.

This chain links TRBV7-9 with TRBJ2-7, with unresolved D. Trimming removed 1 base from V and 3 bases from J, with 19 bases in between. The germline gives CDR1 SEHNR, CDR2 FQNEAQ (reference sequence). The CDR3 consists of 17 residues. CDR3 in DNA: TGTGCCAGCAGCTTAGTTCGTGGCGCAACGCAGGTCTACGAGCAGTACTTC. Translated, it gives CASSLVRGATQVYEQYF.

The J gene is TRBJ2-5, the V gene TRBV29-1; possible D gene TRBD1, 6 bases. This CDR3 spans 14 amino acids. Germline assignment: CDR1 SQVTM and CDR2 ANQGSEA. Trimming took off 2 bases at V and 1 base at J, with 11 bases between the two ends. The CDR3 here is CSVEPRDTQETQYF. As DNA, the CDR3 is TGCAGCGTTGAACCCCGGGACACCCAAGAGACCCAGTACTTC.

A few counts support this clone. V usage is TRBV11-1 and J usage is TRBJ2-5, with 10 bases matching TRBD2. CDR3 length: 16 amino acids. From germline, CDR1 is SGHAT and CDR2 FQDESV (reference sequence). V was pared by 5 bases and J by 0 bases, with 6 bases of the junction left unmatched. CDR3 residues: CASSRTSGRNQETQYF. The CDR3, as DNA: TGTGCCAGCAGCCGGACTAGCGGCCGAAACCAAGAGACCCAGTACTTC. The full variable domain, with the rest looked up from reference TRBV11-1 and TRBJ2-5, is EAEVAQSPRYKITEKSQAVAFWCDPISGHATLYWYRQILGQGPELLVQFQDESVVDDSQLPKDRFSAERLKGVDSTLKIQPAELGDSAMYLCASSRTSGRNQETQYFGPGTRLLVL.

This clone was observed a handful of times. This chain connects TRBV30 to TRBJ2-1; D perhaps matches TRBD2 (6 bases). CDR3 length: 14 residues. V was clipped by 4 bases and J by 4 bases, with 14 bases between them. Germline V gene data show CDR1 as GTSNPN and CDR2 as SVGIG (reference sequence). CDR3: CAWISGLAYNEQFF. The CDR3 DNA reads TGTGCCTGGATAAGCGGGCTAGCGTACAATGAGCAGTTCTTC.

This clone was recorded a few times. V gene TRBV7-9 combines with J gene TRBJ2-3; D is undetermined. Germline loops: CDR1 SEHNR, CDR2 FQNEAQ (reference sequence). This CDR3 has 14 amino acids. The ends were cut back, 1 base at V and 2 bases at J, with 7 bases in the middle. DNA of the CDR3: TGTGCCAGCAGCTTAGGGACCCTCACAGATACGCAGTATTTT. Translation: CASSLGTLTDTQYF.

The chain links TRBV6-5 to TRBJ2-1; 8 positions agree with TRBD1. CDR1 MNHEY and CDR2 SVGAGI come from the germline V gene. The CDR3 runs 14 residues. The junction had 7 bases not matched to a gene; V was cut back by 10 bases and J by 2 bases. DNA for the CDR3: TGTGCCACCCAGACAGGGGTACCCTACAATGAGCAGTTCTTC. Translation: CATQTGVPYNEQFF.

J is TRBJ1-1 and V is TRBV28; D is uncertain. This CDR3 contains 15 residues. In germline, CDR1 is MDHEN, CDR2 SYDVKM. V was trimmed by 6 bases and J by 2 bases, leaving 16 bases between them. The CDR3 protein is CASSTELAGNTEAFF. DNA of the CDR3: TGTGCCAGCAGCACGGAACTCGCGGGTAACACTGAAGCTTTCTTT. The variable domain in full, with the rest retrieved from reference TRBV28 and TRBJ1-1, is DVKVTQSSRYLVKRTGEKVFLECVQDMDHENMFWYRQDPGLGLRLIYFSYDVKMKEKGDIPEGYSVSREKKERFSLILESASTNQTSMYLCASSTELAGNTEAFFGQGTRLTVV.

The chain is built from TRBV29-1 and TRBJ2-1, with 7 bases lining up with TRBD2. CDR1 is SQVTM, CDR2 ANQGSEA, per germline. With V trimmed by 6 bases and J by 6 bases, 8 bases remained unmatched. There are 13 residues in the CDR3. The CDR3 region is CSVVRLAGNEQFF. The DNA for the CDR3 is TGCAGCGTCGTACGCTTAGCGGGCAATGAGCAGTTCTTC.

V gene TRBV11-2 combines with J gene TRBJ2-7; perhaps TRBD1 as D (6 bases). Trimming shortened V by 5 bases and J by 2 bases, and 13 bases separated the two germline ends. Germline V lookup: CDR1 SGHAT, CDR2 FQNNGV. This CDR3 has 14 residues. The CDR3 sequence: CASSPSTGPYEQYF. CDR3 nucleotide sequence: TGTGCCAGCAGCCCTTCGACAGGCCCCTACGAGCAGTACTTC.

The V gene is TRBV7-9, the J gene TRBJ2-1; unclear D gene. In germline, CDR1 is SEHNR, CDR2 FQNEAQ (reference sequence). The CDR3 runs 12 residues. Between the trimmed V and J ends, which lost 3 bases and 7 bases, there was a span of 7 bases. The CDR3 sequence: CASSFIRNEQFF. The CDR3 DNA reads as TGTGCCAGCAGCTTTATCCGGAATGAGCAGTTCTTC.

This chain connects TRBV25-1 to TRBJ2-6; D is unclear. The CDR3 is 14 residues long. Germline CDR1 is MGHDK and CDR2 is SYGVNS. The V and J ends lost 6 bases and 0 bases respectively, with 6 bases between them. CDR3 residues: CASRTSSGANVLTF. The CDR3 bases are TGTGCCAGCAGGACCAGCTCTGGGGCCAACGTCCTGACTTTC. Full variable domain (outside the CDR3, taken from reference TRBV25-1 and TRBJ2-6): EADIYQTPRYLVIGTGKKITLECSQTMGHDKMYWYQQDPGMELHLIHYSYGVNSTEKGDLSSESTVSRIRTEHFPLTLESARPSHTSQYLCASRTSSGANVLTFGAGSRLTVL.